Listed here are 22 T cell receptor beta chains from one sample, sequenced in a study of blood T cell repertoires in COVID-19 (dated by TCRdb to the early 2020s). Libraries were built with the immunoSEQ multiplex PCR assay. The table was pulled from immuneACCESS by TCRdb, which kept in-frame rearrangements only. Such tables lose some clones; where checked, under half of the loss comes from unresolved V genes, and the rest has no known cause. For this sample there are tens of thousands of clones; approximately 89% appear just once. The ten most abundant clones make up 9.8% of the sample. The specimen sequenced was peripheral blood. The receptors here all came from a human donor in a cohort sampled during active COVID-19.

This clone appeared a single time. The gene calls are TRBV19 and TRBJ1-5; 8 positions agree with TRBD1. The CDR3 sequence is 16 residues long. Germline-derived CDR1 and CDR2 are LNHDA and SQIVND (reference sequence). V was clipped by 3 bases and J by 5 bases; unmatched bases: 9. CDR3 DNA: TGTGCCAGTAGTATGAGGGGGGGGACAGGAGATCAGCCCCAGCATTTT. It codes for CASSMRGGTGDQPQHF.

This chain uses TRBV19 with TRBJ1-5; unclear D gene. This CDR3 is built from 16 residues. Deletions cut 1 base from V and 3 bases from J, with 13 bases between. The germline V gene encodes CDR1 LNHDA and CDR2 SQIVND (reference sequence). The CDR3 DNA reads as TGTGCCAGTAGTATAGTTCCCGGCAGGTTCAATCAGCCCCAGCATTTT. Protein: CASSIVPGRFNQPQHF.

This clone occurred a few times. V gene TRBV7-3 combines with J gene TRBJ1-3; 7 bases are a match to TRBD1. This CDR3 comprises 15 residues. The J segment lost 4 bases and the V segment lost 6 bases, leaving 9 bases of the junction unmatched. From germline, CDR1 is SGHTA and CDR2 FQGTGA. The CDR3 coding sequence is TGTGCCAGCAGAACCCGACAGGGCTCCGGAAACACCATATATTTT. Protein sequence: CASRTRQGSGNTIYF.

The V and J genes are TRBV4-1 and TRBJ2-3; TRBD2 matches 7 bases. CDR3 length: 15 amino acids. Germline V gene data show CDR1 as MGHRA and CDR2 as YSYEKL. The V segment lost 0 bases and the J segment 6 bases; nucleotides outside the gene matches: 6. CDR3 DNA: TGCGCCAGCAGCCAAGACCCTAGCGGAGGGGATACGCAGTATTTT. Translation: CASSQDPSGGDTQYF.

There are a few counts of this clone. V gene TRBV28 combines with J gene TRBJ1-1; TRBD1 agrees at 10 bases. The junction had 4 bases not matched to a gene; V was cut back by 5 bases and J by 10 bases. The CDR3 length is 12 residues. Germline V gene lookup returns CDR1 MDHEN and CDR2 SYDVKM. The CDR3 nucleotides read TGTGCCAGCAGTGTGGGACAGGGGCGAGCTTTCTTT. This gives the protein CASSVGQGRAFF. The full variable domain, rest sourced from reference TRBV28 and TRBJ1-1, is DVKVTQSSRYLVKRTGEKVFLECVQDMDHENMFWYRQDPGLGLRLIYFSYDVKMKEKGDIPEGYSVSREKKERFSLILESASTNQTSMYLCASSVGQGRAFFGQGTRLTVV.

The rearrangement links TRBV6-2 or TRBV6-3 to TRBJ2-6; D perhaps matches TRBD2 (6 bases). This CDR3 spans 18 amino acids. CDR1 MNHEY and CDR2 SVGEGT come from the germline V gene. Trimming took off 6 bases at V and 3 bases at J, with 21 bases between the two ends. The CDR3 reads CASSNGPGVHFGANVLTF. The CDR3 bases are TGTGCCAGCAGCAACGGCCCGGGGGTGCACTTTGGGGCCAACGTCCTGACTTTC.

The CDR3 is CAWGGGARDYETQYF. DNA for the CDR3: TGTGCCTGGGGAGGGGGTGCCAGGGACTACGAGACCCAGTACTTC. This rearrangement joins TRBV30 to TRBJ2-5, with D perhaps TRBD2 (7 bases). V lost 5 bases and J 5 bases, leaving 21 bases between the germline ends. The CDR3 consists of 15 residues. Looked up from germline, CDR1 is GTSNPN and CDR2 is SVGIG (reference sequence).

The chain links TRBV11-2 to TRBJ1-1; TRBD1 is a possible D gene (5 bases). The V end was cut by 7 bases, the J end by 1 base, with 7 bases between. In germline, CDR1 is SGHAT, CDR2 FQNNGV. This CDR3 has 12 residues. The CDR3 coding sequence is TGTGCCAGCAAAGGGGAGAACACTGAAGCTTTCTTT. Translation gives CASKGENTEAFF.

This clone is a singleton in its sample. This chain uses TRBV4-2 with TRBJ1-5, with D tentatively TRBD1 (5 bases). The V gene lost 4 bases and the J gene lost 0 bases, with 13 bases spanning the gap. Germline V gives CDR1 LGHNA, CDR2 YNFKEQ. This CDR3 spans 16 amino acids. The CDR3 reads CASSRGEEDSNQPQHF. The CDR3 DNA follows: TGTGCCAGCAGCCGGGGGGAGGAGGATAGCAATCAGCCCCAGCATTTT.

The chain is built from TRBV14 and TRBJ2-2; 9 nucleotides agree with TRBD2. Germline V lookup: CDR1 SGHDN, CDR2 FVKESK. V lost 4 bases to trimming and J lost 7 bases; unmatched junction nucleotides: 4. CDR3 size: 14 residues. The CDR3: CASSLAGEFGELFF. The CDR3 DNA reads TGTGCCAGCAGCCTAGCGGGAGAGTTCGGGGAGCTGTTTTTT.

This CDR3 is CASSVRTGGSLGYTF. CDR3 bases: TGTGCCAGCAGCGTAAGGACAGGGGGCTCCCTTGGCTACACCTTC. V gene TRBV9 combines with J gene TRBJ1-2; 11 bases agree with TRBD1. Germline CDR1 is SGDLS and CDR2 is YYNGEE. This CDR3 spans 15 amino acids. The J segment lost 7 bases and the V segment lost 1 base, leaving 6 bases of the junction unmatched.

V and J are TRBV30 and TRBJ1-5; 7 nucleotides align to TRBD1. CDR3 length equals 14 residues. Germline trimming cut 3 bases from V and 0 bases from J; bases unmatched to any gene: 2. Germline CDR1 GTSNPN, CDR2 SVGIG (reference sequence). The CDR3 coding sequence is TGTGCCTGGAGGAGGACAGGTAGCAATCAGCCCCAGCATTTT. This gives the protein CAWRRTGSNQPQHF. Filled out from reference TRBV30 and TRBJ1-5, the complete variable domain reads SQTIHQWPATLVQPVGSPLSLECTVEGTSNPNLYWYRQAAGRGLQLLFYSVGIGQISSEVPQNLSASRPQDRQFILSSKKLLLSDSGFYLCAWRRTGSNQPQHFGDGTRLSIL.

This chain uses TRBV29-1 with TRBJ2-3, with 9 bases aligning to TRBD1. The trim removed 4 bases at V and 4 bases at J, leaving 9 bases unmatched. This CDR3 region has 15 residues. Germline V gives CDR1 SQVTM, CDR2 ANQGSEA. CDR3 coding DNA: TGCAGCGTTGGGTCAGGACAGGGGTGGGCAGATACGCAGTATTTT. Its translation is CSVGSGQGWADTQYF.

The gene calls are TRBV28 and TRBJ1-1; D is unresolved. The CDR3 runs 12 residues. Deletions cut 4 bases from V and 1 base from J, with 4 bases between. Germline lookup yields CDR1 MDHEN and CDR2 SYDVKM. The CDR3 region is CASSSGNTEAFF. The CDR3 region has the DNA TGTGCCAGCAGTTCAGGGAACACTGAAGCTTTCTTT.

This chain joins TRBV7-9 and TRBJ2-3, with 8 bases fitting TRBD2. The CDR3 length is 16 residues. Germline V gene lookup returns CDR1 SEHNR and CDR2 FQNEAQ (reference sequence). Germline trimming cut 5 bases from V and 1 base from J; bases unmatched to any gene: 8. DNA of the CDR3: TGTGCCAGCAGCCCCCGGACTAGCAGGCGCACAGATACGCAGTATTTT. Translated, it gives CASSPRTSRRTDTQYF.

This clone has only a few counts. CDR3 coding DNA: TGTGCCAGCAGCTACGGACCGACGGGGGAGCAGTTCTTC. It yields the protein CASSYGPTGEQFF. The rearrangement uses TRBV5-8 and TRBJ2-1; D is possibly TRBD2 (5 bases). The CDR3 runs 13 residues. Trimming stripped 3 bases from V and 10 bases from J, with 14 bases between. CDR1 is SGHTS and CDR2 is YDEGEE in the germline V gene.

The chain joins TRBV5-1 to TRBJ2-1; tentative D call: TRBD2 (5 bases). The germline V and J ends were trimmed by 6 bases and 5 bases, with 9 bases remaining between them. The CDR3 spans 12 residues. CDR1 and CDR2 from the germline V gene are SGHRS and YFSETQ. CDR3: CASKFGDNEQFF. CDR3 in DNA: TGCGCCAGCAAATTCGGGGACAATGAGCAGTTCTTC.

The rearrangement links TRBV3-1 (or the pseudogene TRBV3-2) to TRBJ2-6; no reliable D call. V lost 0 bases, J lost 1 base, and 10 bases lay in between. Germline V gene data show CDR1 as LGHDT and CDR2 as YNNKEL (reference sequence). This CDR3 contains 17 residues. The CDR3 region is CASSQDAQRSGANVLTF. In DNA, the CDR3 is TGTGCCAGCAGCCAAGATGCACAAAGATCTGGGGCCAACGTCCTGACTTTC.

This clone was counted a single time. This chain joins TRBV19 and TRBJ2-5; tentatively, D is TRBD2 (6 bases). Trimming pared 3 bases from V and 7 bases from J, leaving 6 bases between. This CDR3 region has 11 residues. Germline CDR1 and CDR2: LNHDA and SQIVND (reference sequence). The CDR3 loop is CASSIGGTQYF. The DNA of the CDR3 is TGTGCCAGTAGTATCGGGGGGACCCAGTACTTC.

A single count supports this clone. The rearrangement uses TRBV7-9 and TRBJ2-1, with a tentative D call TRBD1 (6 bases). Trimming cost V 5 bases and J 5 bases, with 13 bases left between them. This CDR3 has 14 residues. The V gene's germline CDR1 is SEHNR and CDR2 FQNEAQ (reference sequence). The CDR3 nucleotides read TGTGCCAGCAGCCACCGGGACAATAACAATGAGCAGTTCTTC. Amino acids: CASSHRDNNNEQFF.

Here the CDR3 reads CASSVGTGSSSYEQYF. The CDR3 nucleotides read TGTGCCAGCAGCGTAGGAACAGGGTCCAGCTCCTACGAGCAGTACTTC. This chain links TRBV9 with TRBJ2-7; D might be TRBD1 (6 bases). Germline CDR1 SGDLS, CDR2 YYNGEE. The CDR3 is 16 amino acids. Trimming took 0 bases from V and 0 from J, leaving 13 bases between them.

The gene calls are TRBV19 and TRBJ2-3; the match to TRBD1 covers 8 bases. The germline V gene encodes CDR1 LNHDA and CDR2 SQIVND (reference sequence). With V trimmed by 4 bases and J by 0 bases, 0 bases remained unmatched. The CDR3 runs 14 residues. CDR3 nucleotide sequence: TGTGCCAGTAGTAGGACAGGGAGCACAGATACGCAGTATTTT. Its protein product is CASSRTGSTDTQYF.